Listed below are T cell receptor beta chains from one sample, sequenced in a study of blood T cells in healthy people across ages. TCRdb fed the 5' RACE reads into MiXCR, producing one record per CDR3 protein. Among 900,000 to 950,000 distinct CDR3 sequences listed, under 35% were seen once. This sample was shared with a second study, whose subject was T cells of mothers and their children.

The sequencing sample was made of blood. Receptors were obtained from a woman aged 40 to 50 in good health. The CDR3 runs from the conserved cysteine through the conserved F or W. The D gene is left open where the match is weak. Expanded clones are given a class, and other clones once, few, many or no size at all.

abundance,d_gene,v_gene,j_gene,CDR3aa,CDR3nt
-,-,TRBV5-1,TRBJ2-2,CASSPYGASPNTGELFF,TGCGCCAGCAGCCCTTATGGGGCCAGCCCCAACACCGGGGAGCTGTTTTTT
-,-,TRBV20-1,TRBJ2-5,CSARGLVGQETQYF,TGCAGTGCTAGAGGCCTCGTAGGCCAAGAGACCCAGTACTTC
-,-,TRBV5-1,TRBJ2-2,CASSLVTANTGELFF,TGCGCCAGCAGCTTGGTGACAGCCAACACCGGGGAGCTGTTTTTT
few,-,TRBV5-5,TRBJ2-3,CASRNEADTQYF,TGTGCCAGCAGAAACGAGGCAGATACGCAGTATTTT
-,-,TRBV2,TRBJ2-5,CASSEGLGTRYQETQYF,TGTGCCAGCAGTGAAGGTTTGGGCACCAGGTACCAAGAGACCCAGTACTTC
-,TRBD2,TRBV20-1,TRBJ2-7,CSASFLAGGYEQYF,TGCAGTGCTTCGTTTCTAGCGGGAGGATACGAGCAGTACTTC
once,TRBD2,TRBV12-3/TRBV12-4,TRBJ2-3,CASSFRGGGRADTQYF,TGTGCCAGCAGTTTCCGCGGCGGGGGGCGCGCAGATACGCAGTATTTT
-,-,TRBV20-1,TRBJ1-2,CSGRIGRLDYGYTF,TGCAGCGGCCGGATCGGGAGGCTGGACTATGGCTACACCTTC
-,TRBD1,TRBV7-2,TRBJ1-4,CARSPGQGYGKLFF,TGTGCCAGAAGCCCGGGACAGGGGTATGGAAAACTGTTTTTT
-,-,TRBV12-3/TRBV12-4,TRBJ1-6,CASSFSNSPLHF,TGTGCCAGCAGTTTTTCTAATTCACCCCTCCACTTT
many,-,TRBV2,TRBJ2-5,CASSGAGKTQYF,TGTGCCAGCAGTGGAGCAGGGAAGACCCAGTACTTC
-,TRBD2,TRBV5-1,TRBJ2-5,CASYSGGVPQETQYF,TGCGCCAGCTACTCTGGGGGGGTTCCGCAAGAGACCCAGTACTTC
-,-,TRBV14,TRBJ1-2,CASSQDGNLQAYYGYTF,TGTGCCAGCAGCCAAGATGGGAACCTACAGGCCTACTATGGCTACACCTTC
few,-,TRBV12-3/TRBV12-4,TRBJ2-3,CASSLMVRTDTQYF,TGTGCCAGCAGTTTAATGGTGCGCACAGATACGCAGTATTTT
-,-,TRBV7-9,TRBJ2-4,CASSHRRSYNEQYF,TGTGCCAGCAGCCACCGGAGAAGCTACAATGAGCAGTACTTC
many,-,TRBV21-1,TRBJ2-7,CASSKVTAAEVPYEQYF,TGTGCCAGCAGCAAAGTAACGGCAGCGGAGGTCCCCTACGAGCAGTACTTC
-,-,TRBV19,TRBJ2-4,CASSPGGLAKSIQYF,TGTGCCAGTAGCCCGGGGGGCCTAGCCAAAAGCATTCAGTACTTC
-,TRBD1,TRBV15,TRBJ2-7,CATSRRQGGEQYF,TGTGCCACCAGCAGAAGACAGGGCGGCGAGCAGTACTTC
many,TRBD2,TRBV27,TRBJ2-1,CASSLSQRGHNEQFF,TGTGCCAGCAGTTTATCCCAGCGGGGCCACAATGAGCAGTTCTTC
few,-,TRBV2,TRBJ1-1,CASTERGPTKNTEAFF,TGTGCCAGCACCGAACGAGGTCCTACTAAGAACACTGAAGCTTTCTTT
few,-,TRBV4-1,TRBJ2-1,CASSLVGGLYNEQFF,TGCGCCAGCAGCCTTGTCGGGGGCCTTTACAATGAGCAGTTCTTC
-,-,TRBV7-9,TRBJ1-5,CVSSKEGNQPQHF,TGTGTCAGCAGTAAAGAGGGCAATCAGCCCCAGCATTTT
-,-,TRBV14,TRBJ1-4,CASSQTRGANEKLFF,TGTGCCAGCAGCCAGACAAGGGGGGCTAATGAAAAACTGTTTTTT
-,-,TRBV13,TRBJ2-2,CVSSLLAGELFF,TGTGTCAGCAGCTTACTCGCCGGGGAGCTGTTTTTT
many,TRBD2,TRBV12-3/TRBV12-4,TRBJ2-1,CASSLGAGGVNEQFF,TGTGCCAGCAGTTTAGGGGCGGGGGGCGTCAATGAGCAGTTCTTC
few,TRBD2,TRBV20-1,TRBJ2-1,CSAGGPGGAYNEQFF,TGCAGTGCTGGAGGTCCCGGGGGGGCCTACAATGAGCAGTTCTTC
-,-,TRBV20-1,TRBJ2-7,CSAAGPTYEQYF,TGCAGTGCCGCTGGGCCGACCTACGAGCAGTACTTC
-,TRBD1,TRBV29-1,TRBJ2-5,CSERTGGGETQYF,TGCAGCGAGAGGACAGGGGGCGGGGAGACCCAGTACTTC
-,-,TRBV14,TRBJ2-2,CASSQGMHTGELFF,TGTGCCAGCAGCCAAGGGATGCACACCGGGGAGCTGTTTTTT